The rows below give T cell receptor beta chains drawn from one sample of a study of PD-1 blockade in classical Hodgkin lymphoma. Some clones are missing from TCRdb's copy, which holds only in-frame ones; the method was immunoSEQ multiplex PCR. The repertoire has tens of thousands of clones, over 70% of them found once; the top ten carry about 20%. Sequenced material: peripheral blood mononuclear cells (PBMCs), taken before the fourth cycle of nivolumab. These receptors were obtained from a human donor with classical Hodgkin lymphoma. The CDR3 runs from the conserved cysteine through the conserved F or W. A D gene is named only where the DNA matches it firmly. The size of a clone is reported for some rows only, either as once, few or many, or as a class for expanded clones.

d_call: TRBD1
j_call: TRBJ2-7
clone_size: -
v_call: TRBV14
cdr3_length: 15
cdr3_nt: TGTGCCAGCAGCCTAGACAGGGCGAGCACCTACGAGCAGTACTTC
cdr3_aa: CASSLDRASTYEQYF

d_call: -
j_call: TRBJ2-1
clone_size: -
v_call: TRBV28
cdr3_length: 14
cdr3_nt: TGTGCCAGCACCAGGGACGCTGAGATCAATGAGCAGTTCTTC
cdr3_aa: CASTRDAEINEQFF

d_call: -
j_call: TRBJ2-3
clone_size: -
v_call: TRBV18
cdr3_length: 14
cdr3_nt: TGTGCCAGCTCGTTCGGGACGATCACAGATACGCAGTATTTT
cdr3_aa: CASSFGTITDTQYF

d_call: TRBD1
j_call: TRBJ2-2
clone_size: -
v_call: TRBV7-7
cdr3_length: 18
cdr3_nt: TGTGCCAGCAGCTTAGCGCCGGGACAGGGAAAAAACACCGGGGAGCTGTTTTTT
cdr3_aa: CASSLAPGQGKNTGELFF

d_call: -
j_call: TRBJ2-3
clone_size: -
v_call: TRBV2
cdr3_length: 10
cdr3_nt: TGTGCCGCGGAGGCAGATACGCAGTATTTT
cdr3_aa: CAAEADTQYF

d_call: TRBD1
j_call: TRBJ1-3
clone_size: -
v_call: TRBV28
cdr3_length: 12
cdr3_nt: TGTGCCAGCAGCTTGAGACAGGGCACCATATATTTT
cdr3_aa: CASSLRQGTIYF

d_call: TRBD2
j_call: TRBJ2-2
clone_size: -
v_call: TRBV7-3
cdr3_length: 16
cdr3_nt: TGTGCCAGCAGCCCTTTAGCGGGACGCAACACCGGGGAGCTGTTTTTT
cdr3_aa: CASSPLAGRNTGELFF

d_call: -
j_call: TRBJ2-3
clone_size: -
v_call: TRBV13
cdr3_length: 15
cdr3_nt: TGTGCCAGCAGCTTAGGCAAGGGTAGCGGCAATACGCAGTATTTT
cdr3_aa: CASSLGKGSGNTQYF

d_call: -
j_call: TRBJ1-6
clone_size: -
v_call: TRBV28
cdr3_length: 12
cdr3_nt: TGTGCCAGCGTTCCCCCCAGGGGTCCCCTCCACTTT
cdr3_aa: CASVPPRGPLHF

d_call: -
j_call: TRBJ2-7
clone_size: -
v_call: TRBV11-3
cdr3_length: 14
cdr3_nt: TGTGCCAGCAGCGTCCGGGAAACTACCTACGAGCAGTACTTC
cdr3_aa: CASSVRETTYEQYF

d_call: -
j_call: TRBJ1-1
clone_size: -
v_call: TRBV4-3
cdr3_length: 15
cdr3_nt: TGCGCCAGCAGCCAAGATCCAGGTATAGCCACTGAAGCTTTCTTT
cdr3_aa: CASSQDPGIATEAFF

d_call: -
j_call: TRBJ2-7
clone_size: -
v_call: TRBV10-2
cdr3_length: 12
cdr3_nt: TGCGCCAGCACCGACAGGCCAGGCGAGCAGTACTTC
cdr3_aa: CASTDRPGEQYF

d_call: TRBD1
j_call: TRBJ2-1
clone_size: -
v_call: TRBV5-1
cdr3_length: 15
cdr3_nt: TGCGCCAGCAGCTTGGCTGGGACAGCCCACAATGAGCAGTTCTTC
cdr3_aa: CASSLAGTAHNEQFF

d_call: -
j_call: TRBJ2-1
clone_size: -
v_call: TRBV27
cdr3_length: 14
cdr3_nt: TGTGCCAGCAGCTCCTTTGGCTCCTACAATGAGCAGTTCTTC
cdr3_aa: CASSSFGSYNEQFF

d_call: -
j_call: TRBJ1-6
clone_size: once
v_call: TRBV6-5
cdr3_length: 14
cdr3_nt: TGTGCCAGCAGGTCTGCGGGCCGCGTCTCACCCCTCCACTTT
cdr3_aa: CASRSAGRVSPLHF

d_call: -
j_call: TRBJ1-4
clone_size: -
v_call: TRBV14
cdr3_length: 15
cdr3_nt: TGTGCCAGCAGCCCCCGGGACAAACCTAATGAAAAACTGTTTTTT
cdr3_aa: CASSPRDKPNEKLFF

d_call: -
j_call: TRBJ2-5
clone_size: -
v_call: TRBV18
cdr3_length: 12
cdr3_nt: TGTGCCAGCTCACAGTCCGGTGAGACCCAGTACTTC
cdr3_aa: CASSQSGETQYF

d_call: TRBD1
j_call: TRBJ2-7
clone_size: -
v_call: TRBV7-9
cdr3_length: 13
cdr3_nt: TGTGCCAGCAGCTTAGGGGACAGATACGAGCAGTACTTC
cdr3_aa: CASSLGDRYEQYF

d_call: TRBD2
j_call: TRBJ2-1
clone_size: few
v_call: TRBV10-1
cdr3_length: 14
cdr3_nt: TGCGCCAGCAGTGGGGGACTAGCGGGCAATGAGCAGTTCTTC
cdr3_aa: CASSGGLAGNEQFF

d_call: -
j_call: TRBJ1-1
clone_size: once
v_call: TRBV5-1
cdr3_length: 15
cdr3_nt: TGCGCCAGCAGCGGTGCTCTTTACCCGGCCACTGAAGCTTTCTTT
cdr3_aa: CASSGALYPATEAFF

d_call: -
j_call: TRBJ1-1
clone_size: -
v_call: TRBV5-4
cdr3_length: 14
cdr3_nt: TGTGCCAGCAGCTTGAATTGGGGGGGCACTGAAGCTTTCTTT
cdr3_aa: CASSLNWGGTEAFF

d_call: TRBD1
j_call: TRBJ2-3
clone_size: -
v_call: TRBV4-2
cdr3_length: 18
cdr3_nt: TGTGCCAGCAGTCCCGGCCCTTTGGGACAGGGGAGCACAGATACGCAGTATTTT
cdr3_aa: CASSPGPLGQGSTDTQYF

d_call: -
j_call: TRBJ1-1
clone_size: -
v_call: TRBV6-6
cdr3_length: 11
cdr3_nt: TGCATGGCCGGGGAGGTGACTGAAGCTTTCTTT
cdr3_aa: CMAGEVTEAFF

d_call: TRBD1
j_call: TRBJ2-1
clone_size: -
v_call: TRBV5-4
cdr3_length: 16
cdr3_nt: TGTGCCAGCAGCTTGAACAGGGGGCTTTCCTACAATGAGCAGTTCTTC
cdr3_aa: CASSLNRGLSYNEQFF

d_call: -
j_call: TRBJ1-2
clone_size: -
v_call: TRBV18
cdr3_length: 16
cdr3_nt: TGTGCCAGCTCACCACAAAGCCCAGGGAGCGGCTATGGCTACACCTTC
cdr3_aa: CASSPQSPGSGYGYTF